This TCR beta chain is from a study of blood T cell repertoires in COVID-19 (dated by TCRdb to the early 2020s). General notes on the study: Samples from collaborators originated in the United States, Italy and Spain and spanned both the acute and convalescent phases of COVID-19. Sample metadata almost always included a de-identified subject ID, COVID-19 status, age in years and sex. The samples were drawn from two sources: the first 160 participants of the ongoing ImmuneRACE study, and fewer than 1,500 subjects contributed by 6 global collaborators. Where HLA class I and class II types were available, the types were taken from metadata supplied by the sample provider, not from assay-based typing. The repertoires were released in a freely available public database meant as a resource for research on the immune response to SARS-CoV-2. The material from the prospective study consisted of cDNA or gDNA derived from T cells, B-cell-depleted T cells, or PBMCs. Subjects who had been exposed to COVID-19, were actively infected with it, or had recovered from it provided the deeply sampled blood TCRbeta repertoires that made up the dataset.

Results and caveats for the whole study, not just this receptor: The amount of clinical and demographic metadata varied by source and participant and was provided uncurated.

TCRbeta CDR3 regions were amplified from genomic DNA by means of the immunoSEQ Assay, a bias-controlled multiplex PCR. The paper's processing steps were these. Within the assay, amplification of reference gene primers was used to estimate how many nucleated cells each sample contained. To quantify the absolute abundance of each unique TCRbeta CDR3 rearrangement, sequence reads were collapsed and filtered. Productive Simpson clonality was computed per sample as the square root of Simpson's diversity index over productive rearrangements. The source is immuneACCESS, and TCRdb retained only in-frame sequences with V and J called. Part of the clones is not carried over; for the studies checked, unresolved V genes explain less than half of this, and the remainder is unexplained. V and J calls plus clone size are reproduced from that table; the DNA served to infer D and trimming. The sample yields around 210,000 clones; roughly 84% were counted once. The ten largest clones capture around 14% of the sample.

A word on this clone: The antigen this receptor binds is unknown. It has no much larger one-base neighbor in the sample; base qualities were not kept.

Each collaborating institution followed its own protocols to collect whole blood in K2EDTA tubes. For TCRbeta analysis, collaborators shipped samples in one of three forms: frozen whole blood, isolated PBMCs, or DNA extracted from either of those sample types. The receptor was isolated from a human donor in a cohort sampled during active COVID-19. The sample consisted of peripheral blood.

The nucleotide sequence is TGTGCCAGTACCAAGGGGACAGGGGGCTACAATGAGCAGTTCTTC. Translation gives CASTKGTGGYNEQFF. The sequence links TRBV19 to TRBJ2-1; 11 middle bases align to TRBD1. Its CDR3 holds 15 amino acids, cysteine through phenylalanine. The only DNA kept is the CDR3, 45 bases in frame from the first base. V is cut back by 7 bases and J by 3 bases, with 5 bases in the junction unmatched. The germline V gene (reference sequence) gives CDR1 as LNHDA and CDR2 as SQIVND.